The rows below give T cell receptor beta chains drawn from one sample of a study of T cells of healthy individuals. TCRdb passed the 5' RACE reads through MiXCR, listing each CDR3 protein once. In the table there are 40,000 to 65,000 distinct CDR3 sequences, over 12% of which are singletons. The receptors shown here come from a human donor in good health. The CDR3 runs from the conserved cysteine through the conserved F or W. Fields, in order: D gene, clone size, V gene, J gene, CDR3 protein, CDR3 DNA. The D gene is left open where the match is weak. A row's size may be missing; if present it is once, few, many or a size class.

D gene: -
clone size: -
V gene: TRBV12-3/TRBV12-4
J gene: TRBJ2-7
CDR3 protein: CASSLDGSYEQYF
CDR3 DNA: TGTGCCAGCAGTTTAGATGGCTCCTACGAGCAGTACTTC

D gene: -
clone size: many
V gene: TRBV21-1
J gene: TRBJ2-6
CDR3 protein: CASSSPGQGENSGANVLTF
CDR3 DNA: TGTGCCAGCAGTTCCCCGGGACAGGGGGAGAACTCTGGGGCCAACGTCCTGACTTTC

D gene: TRBD1
clone size: -
V gene: TRBV12-5
J gene: TRBJ2-7
CDR3 protein: CASGLGHGTGYEQYF
CDR3 DNA: TGTGCTAGTGGTTTGGGCCACGGGACAGGCTACGAGCAGTACTTC

D gene: -
clone size: few
V gene: TRBV20-1
J gene: TRBJ1-6
CDR3 protein: CSASRTVDNSPLHF
CDR3 DNA: TGCAGTGCTAGCCGGACGGTGGATAATTCACCCCTCCACTTT

D gene: -
clone size: -
V gene: TRBV20-1
J gene: TRBJ1-6
CDR3 protein: CSAKTGDSPLHF
CDR3 DNA: TGCAGTGCTAAGACTGGAGATTCACCCCTCCACTTT

D gene: TRBD2
clone size: medium-sized
V gene: TRBV13
J gene: TRBJ2-7
CDR3 protein: CASSSRGGEQYF
CDR3 DNA: TGTGCCAGCAGCTCGCGGGGGGGTGAGCAGTACTTC

D gene: -
clone size: many
V gene: TRBV20-1
J gene: TRBJ1-2
CDR3 protein: CSARDRGTLPNYGYTF
CDR3 DNA: TGCAGTGCTAGAGATCGGGGGACTCTACCTAACTATGGCTACACCTTC

D gene: TRBD1
clone size: -
V gene: TRBV20-1
J gene: TRBJ2-7
CDR3 protein: CSAPGQGALEQYF
CDR3 DNA: TGCAGTGCGCCGGGACAGGGGGCTCTCGAGCAGTACTTC

D gene: TRBD1
clone size: few
V gene: TRBV5-1
J gene: TRBJ2-7
CDR3 protein: CASSLDRNSYEQYF
CDR3 DNA: TGCGCCAGCAGCCTGGACAGGAACTCCTACGAGCAGTACTTC

D gene: -
clone size: few
V gene: TRBV18
J gene: TRBJ2-3
CDR3 protein: CASSPMREVAQYF
CDR3 DNA: TGTGCCAGCTCACCAATGAGGGAGGTTGCGCAGTATTTT

D gene: -
clone size: many
V gene: TRBV3-1
J gene: TRBJ1-1
CDR3 protein: CASSAWGGEDTEAFF
CDR3 DNA: TGTGCCAGCAGCGCATGGGGGGGGGAGGACACTGAAGCTTTCTTT

D gene: -
clone size: -
V gene: TRBV7-6
J gene: TRBJ2-7
CDR3 protein: CASSPVTPVPPYEQYF
CDR3 DNA: TGTGCCAGCAGCCCGGTTACCCCGGTTCCCCCCTACGAGCAGTACTTC

D gene: -
clone size: many
V gene: TRBV4-1
J gene: TRBJ1-5
CDR3 protein: CASSISQGSNQPQHF
CDR3 DNA: TGCGCCAGCAGCATAAGTCAGGGGAGCAATCAGCCCCAGCATTTT

D gene: -
clone size: -
V gene: TRBV30
J gene: TRBJ1-2
CDR3 protein: CAWSGGQNYGYTF
CDR3 DNA: TGTGCCTGGAGTGGGGGACAAAACTATGGCTACACCTTC

D gene: TRBD2
clone size: -
V gene: TRBV5-5
J gene: TRBJ2-7
CDR3 protein: CASSGGGVNSPSYYEQYF
CDR3 DNA: TGTGCCAGCAGCGGGGGGGGGGTAAATTCCCCATCTTACTACGAGCAGTACTTC

D gene: -
clone size: -
V gene: TRBV20-1
J gene: TRBJ2-1
CDR3 protein: CSADMGEQFF
CDR3 DNA: TGCAGTGCTGATATGGGTGAGCAGTTCTTC

D gene: TRBD1
clone size: -
V gene: TRBV28
J gene: TRBJ2-5
CDR3 protein: CASTMTGGGIRTQYF
CDR3 DNA: TGTGCCAGCACCATGACAGGGGGCGGAATTCGGACCCAGTACTTC

D gene: -
clone size: many
V gene: TRBV6-6
J gene: TRBJ1-5
CDR3 protein: CASSYDTGELNQPQHF
CDR3 DNA: TGTGCCAGCAGTTACGACACGGGAGAATTAAATCAGCCCCAGCATTTT

D gene: -
clone size: many
V gene: TRBV12-3/TRBV12-4
J gene: TRBJ2-1
CDR3 protein: CASSFSRTHLSYNEQFF
CDR3 DNA: TGTGCCAGCAGTTTTTCCCGGACTCACCTCTCCTACAATGAGCAGTTCTTC

D gene: TRBD1
clone size: -
V gene: TRBV7-6
J gene: TRBJ2-7
CDR3 protein: CASSPQGANYEQYF
CDR3 DNA: TGTGCCAGCAGCCCACAGGGGGCAAACTACGAGCAGTACTTC

D gene: -
clone size: many
V gene: TRBV18
J gene: TRBJ1-5
CDR3 protein: CASSPDNQPQHF
CDR3 DNA: TGTGCCAGCTCACCCGACAATCAGCCCCAGCATTTT

D gene: TRBD1
clone size: many
V gene: TRBV6-5
J gene: TRBJ1-5
CDR3 protein: CASRYRGDNQPQHF
CDR3 DNA: TGTGCCAGCAGGTACAGGGGGGACAATCAGCCCCAGCATTTT

D gene: TRBD1
clone size: few
V gene: TRBV24-1
J gene: TRBJ2-2
CDR3 protein: CATSDGDSWRAGELFF
CDR3 DNA: TGTGCCACCAGTGATGGGGACAGCTGGAGAGCCGGGGAGCTGTTTTTT

D gene: -
clone size: -
V gene: TRBV3-1
J gene: TRBJ2-7
CDR3 protein: CASSQEIKGGSYEQYF
CDR3 DNA: TGTGCCAGCAGCCAAGAGATTAAGGGGGGATCCTACGAGCAGTACTTC

D gene: -
clone size: -
V gene: TRBV6-1
J gene: TRBJ1-4
CDR3 protein: CTSSEIGGSNEKLFF
CDR3 DNA: TGTACCAGCAGTGAAATAGGAGGGTCTAATGAAAAACTGTTTTTT

D gene: TRBD2
clone size: many
V gene: TRBV12-5
J gene: TRBJ2-3
CDR3 protein: CASGLSRLRGATDTQYF
CDR3 DNA: TGTGCTAGTGGTTTGTCCAGGCTGCGGGGGGCTACAGATACGCAGTATTTT

D gene: -
clone size: many
V gene: TRBV20-1
J gene: TRBJ2-3
CDR3 protein: CSATAWGGLGADTQYF
CDR3 DNA: TGCAGTGCTACGGCATGGGGGGGCTTGGGTGCAGATACGCAGTATTTT

D gene: TRBD2
clone size: few
V gene: TRBV10-3
J gene: TRBJ2-1
CDR3 protein: CASGTSGVSYNEQFF
CDR3 DNA: TGTGCCTCCGGGACTAGCGGAGTCTCCTACAATGAGCAGTTCTTC

D gene: -
clone size: -
V gene: TRBV10-3
J gene: TRBJ1-6
CDR3 protein: CAITEAASYNSPLHF
CDR3 DNA: TGTGCTATAACGGAGGCCGCCAGCTATAATTCACCCCTCCACTTT

D gene: TRBD2
clone size: many
V gene: TRBV19
J gene: TRBJ2-3
CDR3 protein: CASSGGRTSGIITDTQYF
CDR3 DNA: TGTGCCAGTAGTGGGGGTCGGACTAGCGGTATCATCACAGATACGCAGTATTTT

D gene: TRBD1
clone size: many
V gene: TRBV20-1
J gene: TRBJ1-3
CDR3 protein: CSAEEGTGRNTIYF
CDR3 DNA: TGCAGTGCTGAGGAGGGGACAGGGCGAAACACCATATATTTT

D gene: TRBD2
clone size: -
V gene: TRBV9
J gene: TRBJ2-3
CDR3 protein: CASSAGPWRAGSTDTQYF
CDR3 DNA: TGTGCCAGCAGCGCCGGCCCGTGGAGAGCGGGGAGCACAGATACGCAGTATTTT

D gene: -
clone size: -
V gene: TRBV15
J gene: TRBJ1-1
CDR3 protein: CATSRDRGMNTEAFF
CDR3 DNA: TGTGCCACCAGCAGAGACAGGGGAATGAACACTGAAGCTTTCTTT

D gene: -
clone size: few
V gene: TRBV25-1
J gene: TRBJ1-2
CDR3 protein: CASSPTGEGNRKGYTF
CDR3 DNA: TGTGCCAGCAGCCCCACCGGAGAGGGGAATAGGAAGGGCTACACCTTC

D gene: TRBD1
clone size: many
V gene: TRBV20-1
J gene: TRBJ1-2
CDR3 protein: CSARDQGGNGYTF
CDR3 DNA: TGCAGTGCTAGGGATCAGGGGGGTAATGGCTACACCTTC

D gene: -
clone size: many
V gene: TRBV9
J gene: TRBJ1-2
CDR3 protein: CASSASGVRNGYTF
CDR3 DNA: TGTGCCAGCAGCGCTTCAGGGGTTCGAAATGGCTACACCTTC

D gene: TRBD1
clone size: many
V gene: TRBV7-2
J gene: TRBJ2-5
CDR3 protein: CASSSGTGLTQYF
CDR3 DNA: TGTGCCAGCAGCTCAGGGACAGGTCTGACCCAGTACTTC

D gene: -
clone size: -
V gene: TRBV12-3/TRBV12-4
J gene: TRBJ1-4
CDR3 protein: CASSPSTPETEKLFF
CDR3 DNA: TGTGCCAGCAGCCCTTCGACTCCCGAGACTGAAAAACTGTTTTTT

D gene: -
clone size: -
V gene: TRBV7-9
J gene: TRBJ2-6
CDR3 protein: CASSFGTSGANVLTF
CDR3 DNA: TGTGCCAGCAGCTTTGGTACCTCTGGGGCCAACGTCCTGACTTTC

D gene: -
clone size: -
V gene: TRBV28
J gene: TRBJ2-1
CDR3 protein: CASSSLQGKNEQLF
CDR3 DNA: TGTGCCAGCAGTTCCCTACAAGGGAAGAATGAGCAGTTATTC

D gene: TRBD1
clone size: many
V gene: TRBV6-6
J gene: TRBJ2-7
CDR3 protein: CASSYTGGEQYF
CDR3 DNA: TGTGCCAGCAGTTACACAGGGGGCGAGCAGTACTTC

D gene: TRBD1
clone size: -
V gene: TRBV7-9
J gene: TRBJ2-2
CDR3 protein: CASSSQGAGELFF
CDR3 DNA: TGTGCCAGCAGCTCACAGGGGGCCGGGGAGCTGTTTTTT

D gene: -
clone size: -
V gene: TRBV20-1
J gene: TRBJ2-3
CDR3 protein: CSARDRGLKGGPFTDTQYF
CDR3 DNA: TGCAGTGCTAGAGATCGGGGTTTAAAGGGTGGCCCCTTCACAGATACGCAGTATTTT

D gene: -
clone size: few
V gene: TRBV7-9
J gene: TRBJ1-2
CDR3 protein: CASSQEVGYTF
CDR3 DNA: TGTGCCAGCAGTCAAGAAGTTGGCTACACCTTC

D gene: -
clone size: many
V gene: TRBV6-2/TRBV6-3
J gene: TRBJ1-1
CDR3 protein: CASSYLTPATAEAFF
CDR3 DNA: TGTGCCAGCAGTTACCTCACCCCGGCCACAGCTGAAGCTTTCTTT

D gene: -
clone size: few
V gene: TRBV5-6
J gene: TRBJ2-5
CDR3 protein: CASSDYDSLLKGETQYF
CDR3 DNA: TGTGCCAGCAGCGACTATGACAGTTTACTCAAGGGAGAGACCCAGTACTTC

D gene: -
clone size: many
V gene: TRBV20-1
J gene: TRBJ1-5
CDR3 protein: CSAVGPGQSYSNQPQHF
CDR3 DNA: TGCAGTGCCGTGGGTCCCGGACAGTCATATAGCAATCAGCCCCAGCATTTT

D gene: -
clone size: few
V gene: TRBV9
J gene: TRBJ2-5
CDR3 protein: CASSVEAGTQETQYF
CDR3 DNA: TGTGCCAGCAGCGTAGAGGCGGGGACTCAAGAGACCCAGTACTTC

D gene: -
clone size: -
V gene: TRBV7-2
J gene: TRBJ2-5
CDR3 protein: CASSRLDTQETQYF
CDR3 DNA: TGTGCCAGCAGCCGGCTAGACACCCAAGAGACCCAGTACTTC

D gene: -
clone size: -
V gene: TRBV12-3/TRBV12-4
J gene: TRBJ2-3
CDR3 protein: CASSFGNRVGRETQYF
CDR3 DNA: TGTGCCAGCAGTTTTGGTAATCGTGTCGGTCGGGAGACGCAGTATTTT

D gene: TRBD1
clone size: few
V gene: TRBV6-2/TRBV6-3
J gene: TRBJ2-2
CDR3 protein: CASSSRDRGDTGELFF
CDR3 DNA: TGTGCCAGCAGTTCCCGGGACAGGGGCGACACCGGGGAGCTGTTTTTT

D gene: -
clone size: -
V gene: TRBV5-4
J gene: TRBJ1-2
CDR3 protein: CASSFGGGGANYGYTF
CDR3 DNA: TGTGCCAGCAGCTTCGGCGGTGGGGGTGCCAACTATGGCTACACCTTC

D gene: -
clone size: many
V gene: TRBV5-5
J gene: TRBJ1-1
CDR3 protein: CASSLSSMGVF
CDR3 DNA: TGTGCCAGCAGCTTGTCCTCAATGGGCGTCTTT

D gene: TRBD2
clone size: few
V gene: TRBV20-1
J gene: TRBJ2-7
CDR3 protein: CSAPGLAGFSSYEQYF
CDR3 DNA: TGCAGTGCCCCGGGACTAGCGGGATTTAGCTCCTACGAGCAGTACTTC

D gene: -
clone size: many
V gene: TRBV3-1
J gene: TRBJ1-5
CDR3 protein: CASSQGRVNQPQHF
CDR3 DNA: TGTGCCAGCAGCCAAGGTCGGGTCAATCAGCCCCAGCATTTT